The 4 T cell receptor beta chains below come from one sample, sequenced in a study of blood T cell repertoires in COVID-19. This table comes from immunoSEQ multiplex PCR, and its TCRdb copy is limited to in-frame clones, with some not included. The sample includes about 480,000 clones, around 87% of them seen just once. Sequencing was carried out using PBMCs or T cells enriched from blood (not recorded which). The receptors come from a woman between 40 and 50 years old who had recovered from COVID-19.

The rearrangement uses TRBV20-1 and TRBJ2-7; 9 nucleotides line up with TRBD2. V lost 3 bases, J lost 0 bases, and 6 bases stayed unmatched. CDR1 DFQATT and CDR2 SNEGSKA come from the germline V gene (reference sequence). The CDR3 length is 15 residues. The CDR3 loop reads CSASDHSGSSYEQYF. CDR3 sequence (DNA): TGCAGTGCTAGTGACCATAGCGGGAGCTCCTACGAGCAGTACTTC.

CDR3: CASSPPIMGQPLKQYF. The CDR3 DNA reads as TGTGCCAGCTCACCACCTATAATGGGACAGCCTTTGAAGCAGTACTTC. The chain employs TRBV18 and TRBJ2-7, with 7 bases fitting TRBD1. Trimming took 0 bases from V and 8 from J; bases not matched to a gene: 13. The CDR3 is 16 residues long. CDR1 and CDR2 (germline): KGHSH, LQKENI.

CDR3 loop: CASSHFQSGRLIGELFF. CDR3 nucleotides: TGTGCCAGCAGCCACTTTCAAAGCGGGAGGTTGATAGGGGAGCTGTTTTTT. The gene calls are TRBV11-3 and TRBJ2-2; the match to TRBD2 covers 9 bases. The CDR3 is made up of 17 amino acids. CDR1 and CDR2 (germline): SGHNT, YENEEA. V trimming: 5 bases; J trimming: 8 bases; junction bases outside the gene matches: 15.

The gene calls are TRBV5-1 and TRBJ1-4; D might be TRBD1 (6 bases). Looked up from germline, CDR1 is SGHRS and CDR2 is YFSETQ. V was clipped by 2 bases and J by 2 bases, with 16 bases between them. The CDR3 consists of 17 residues. Written as DNA, the CDR3 is TGCGCCAGCAGCTTAGGGGGTACCAGGGGTACTAATGAAAAACTGTTTTTT. Amino acids: CASSLGGTRGTNEKLFF.